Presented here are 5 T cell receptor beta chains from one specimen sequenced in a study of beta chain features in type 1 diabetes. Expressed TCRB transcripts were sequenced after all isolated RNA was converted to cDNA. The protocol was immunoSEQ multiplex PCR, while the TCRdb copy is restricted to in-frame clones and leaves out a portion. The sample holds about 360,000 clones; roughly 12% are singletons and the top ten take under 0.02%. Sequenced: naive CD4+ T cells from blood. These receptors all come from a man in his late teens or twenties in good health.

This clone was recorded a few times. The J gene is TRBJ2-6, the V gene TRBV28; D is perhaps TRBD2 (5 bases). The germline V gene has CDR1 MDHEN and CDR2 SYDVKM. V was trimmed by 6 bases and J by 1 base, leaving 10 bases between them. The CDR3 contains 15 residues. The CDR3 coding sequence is TGTGCCAGCAGCAAACTAGGGTCTGGGGCCAACGTCCTGACTTTC. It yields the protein CASSKLGSGANVLTF.

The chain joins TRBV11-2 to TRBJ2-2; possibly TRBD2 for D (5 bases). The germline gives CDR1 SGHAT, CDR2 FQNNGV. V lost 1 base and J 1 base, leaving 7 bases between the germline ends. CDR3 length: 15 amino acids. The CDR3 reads CASSLGRVNTGELFF. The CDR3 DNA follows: TGTGCCAGCAGCTTAGGGCGGGTGAACACCGGGGAGCTGTTTTTT.

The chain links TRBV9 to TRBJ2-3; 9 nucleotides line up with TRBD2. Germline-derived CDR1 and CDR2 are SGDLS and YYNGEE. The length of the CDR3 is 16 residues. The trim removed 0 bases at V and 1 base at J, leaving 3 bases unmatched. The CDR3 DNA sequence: TGTGCCAGCAGCGTAGTTTTAGCGGGAGGCACAGATACGCAGTATTTT. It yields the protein CASSVVLAGGTDTQYF.

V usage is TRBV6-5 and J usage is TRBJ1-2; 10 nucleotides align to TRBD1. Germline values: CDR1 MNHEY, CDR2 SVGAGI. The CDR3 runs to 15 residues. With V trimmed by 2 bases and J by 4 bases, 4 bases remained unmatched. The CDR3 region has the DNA TGTGCCAGCAGTTACAGGGACAGGGGAGCCTATGGCTACACCTTC. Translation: CASSYRDRGAYGYTF.

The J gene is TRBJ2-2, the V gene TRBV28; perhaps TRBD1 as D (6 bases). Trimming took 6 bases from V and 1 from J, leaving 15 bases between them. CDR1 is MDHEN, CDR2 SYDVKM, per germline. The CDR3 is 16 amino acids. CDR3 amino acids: CASSLSGGRNTGELFF. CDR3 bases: TGTGCCAGCAGCCTGAGTGGGGGCCGGAACACCGGGGAGCTGTTTTTT.